This TCR beta chain originates from a study of identical twins. Overall study results and limits: Diverse VJ usage suggested most zero-insertion clonotypes were not invariant T cells. Cross-sectional statistical analysis was relied on for the conclusions, without the same donors being followed. Out-of-frame TCR alpha sharing in monozygotic twins exceeded recombination model predictions.

TCRdb ran MiXCR on the 5' RACE reads and lists one entry per CDR3 protein. This sample has 500,000 to 650,000 distinct CDR3 sequences; 7% to 7.5% occur once, and the top ten carry around 1.6%. Germline-derived CDR1 and CDR2 are SQVTM and ANQGSEA. The CDR3 consists of 16 residues. Trimming took 0 bases from V and 0 from J; bases not matched to a gene: 6. Of note for this clonotype: Its antigen is undetermined.

The same data also contributed to another study, on yellow fever vaccine responses in identical twins.

The chain is built from TRBV29-1 and TRBJ2-7; the match to TRBD1 covers 9 bases. The source of this sequence is a woman between 18 and 30 years old in good health. The sample was PBMCs. CDR3 amino acids: CSVEEPDRGGSYEQYF. The CDR3 DNA reads as TGCAGCGTTGAAGAACCGGACAGGGGCGGCTCCTACGAGCAGTACTTC.